This paragraph reports one T cell receptor beta chain. Its antigen remains unidentified. Regions amplified from RNA transcripts were the TCR beta CDR3 regions. HTBI primers drove first-round RT-PCR of the TCR CDR3. MiXCR, applied by TCRdb to the multiplex PCR reads, yields one record per CDR3 protein. Here the sample spans approximately 600,000 distinct CDR3 sequences, about 15% being singletons. This entry is derived from a study of T cells in Graves' hyperthyroidism and ophthalmopathy. Study-wide results and caveats: Ophthalmopathy stood apart from stable hyperthyroidism in a 13 V-J model.

V shed 1 base and J shed 2 bases, with 9 bases lying between them. The CDR3 consists of 14 residues. Germline V gene sequence: CDR1 LNHNV, CDR2 YYDKDF (reference sequence). Input material: blood. This sequence was found in a woman aged 30 to 39 with Graves' hyperthyroidism that later progressed to Graves' ophthalmopathy. V gene TRBV15 combines with J gene TRBJ2-7; D is unresolved. The CDR3 DNA follows: TGTGCCACCAGCAGAGGAAATGGGCCCTACGAGCAGTACTTC. This encodes CATSRGNGPYEQYF.